What follows are 14 T cell receptor beta chains derived from one specimen sequenced in a study of blood T cell repertoires in COVID-19. TCRdb's table, derived via immunoSEQ multiplex PCR, lists solely in-frame clones and lacks some. The profile shows 150,000 to 200,000 clones, around 91% of them singletons. The sequenced material came from peripheral blood. The receptor set was obtained from a man aged 45-65 years with acute or convalescent COVID-19.

This sequence joins TRBV10-2 and TRBJ2-5; D ambiguous. Germline loops: CDR1 WSHSY, CDR2 SAAADI. The CDR3 runs 12 residues. Trimming pared 4 bases from V and 2 bases from J, leaving 5 bases between. CDR3 in DNA: TGCGCCAGCAGTGTTCCACAAGAGACCCAGTACTTC. Its protein product is CASSVPQETQYF.

The chain recombines TRBV13 with TRBJ2-6; unclear D gene. There are 13 residues in the CDR3. The germline V and J ends were trimmed by 4 bases and 3 bases, with 4 bases remaining between them. The germline V gene encodes CDR1 PRHDT and CDR2 FYEKMQ (reference sequence). As DNA, the CDR3 is TGTGCCAGCAGCTCCGTTGGGGCCAACGTCCTGACTTTC. Protein: CASSSVGANVLTF.

The J gene is TRBJ2-7, the V gene TRBV18, with 9 nucleotides matching TRBD2. Losses at the gene ends were 2 bases for V and 5 bases for J; bases not matched to a gene: 4. The CDR3 sequence is 14 residues long. The germline gives CDR1 KGHSH, CDR2 LQKENI. The CDR3 DNA follows: TGTGCCAGCTCACCATTCTCTAGCGGGGACGAGCAGTACTTC. It translates to CASSPFSSGDEQYF.

This chain uses TRBV19 with TRBJ1-5; D remains unclear. Trimming took 8 bases from V and 7 from J, leaving 18 bases between them. CDR3 size: 14 residues. Germline loops: CDR1 LNHDA, CDR2 SQIVND (reference sequence). This CDR3 reads CASGRPFSGQPQHF. The CDR3 DNA is TGTGCCAGTGGACGGCCCTTTTCGGGGCAGCCCCAGCATTTT. The whole variable domain, remainder taken from reference TRBV19 and TRBJ1-5, is DGGITQSPKYLFRKEGQNVTLSCEQNLNHDAMYWYRQDPGQGLRLIYYSQIVNDFQKGDIAEGYSVSREKKESFPLTVTSAQKNPTAFYLCASGRPFSGQPQHFGDGTRLSIL.

The rearrangement uses TRBV29-1 and TRBJ1-4; tentatively, D is TRBD1 (5 bases). The CDR3 is 13 residues long. CDR1 is SQVTM and CDR2 is ANQGSEA in the germline V gene. The V end was cut by 6 bases, the J end by 4 bases, with 12 bases between. CDR3 loop: CSVRRGGNEKLFF. The CDR3 DNA follows: TGCAGCGTCAGAAGGGGAGGTAATGAAAAACTGTTTTTT. The full variable domain, with the rest looked up from reference TRBV29-1 and TRBJ1-4, is SAVISQKPSRDICQRGTSLTIQCQVDSQVTMMFWYRQQPGQSLTLIATANQGSEATYESGFVIDKFPISRPNLTFSTLTVSNMSPEDSSIYLCSVRRGGNEKLFFGSGTQLSVL.

This chain connects TRBV5-4 to TRBJ2-7; perhaps TRBD2 as D (6 bases). The CDR3 extends over 16 amino acids. Germline assignment: CDR1 SGHNT and CDR2 YYREEE (reference sequence). V was clipped by 4 bases and J by 0 bases, with 17 bases between them. The CDR3 protein is CASSRVIGLNSYEQYF. CDR3 coding DNA: TGTGCCAGCAGCCGGGTTATCGGACTAAACTCCTACGAGCAGTACTTC.

A few counts support this clone. This chain joins TRBV9 and TRBJ2-1; 10 bases are shared with TRBD1. This CDR3 region has 16 residues. CDR1 and CDR2 from the germline V gene are SGDLS and YYNGEE. The J segment lost 7 bases and the V segment lost 3 bases, leaving 10 bases of the junction unmatched. The CDR3 DNA follows: TGTGCCAGCAGCGCGCTAGCCGGGACAGGGGAAAATGAGCAGTTCTTC. Residues: CASSALAGTGENEQFF.

This rearrangement joins TRBV29-1 to TRBJ2-1; 8 positions match TRBD1. The germline V gene encodes CDR1 SQVTM and CDR2 ANQGSEA. V shed 7 bases and J 2 bases; nucleotides not matched to a gene: 10. CDR3 length: 15 residues. The CDR3 DNA follows: TGCAGCGCCGCATTAGGGACAGGCACCTACAATGAGCAGTTCTTC. This translates into CSAALGTGTYNEQFF.

This chain links TRBV28 with TRBJ2-3; 10 bases align to TRBD1. With V trimmed by 5 bases and J by 6 bases, 11 bases remained unmatched. Germline CDR1 reads MDHEN; CDR2 reads SYDVKM. This CDR3 spans 16 amino acids. This CDR3 is CASSAPGQGRGDTQYF. CDR3 bases: TGTGCCAGCAGTGCTCCGGGACAGGGGCGCGGGGATACGCAGTATTTT.

V is TRBV19 and J is TRBJ1-2, with a tentative D call TRBD1 (5 bases). Germline lookup yields CDR1 LNHDA and CDR2 SQIVND (reference sequence). This CDR3 comprises 16 residues. V lost 3 bases to trimming and J lost 8 bases, with 22 bases between them. This chain's CDR3 is CASSIIVVGPESGYTF. Here the CDR3 DNA reads TGTGCCAGTAGTATCATCGTGGTGGGGCCGGAGTCGGGCTACACCTTC.

This chain links TRBV2 with TRBJ1-1, with D tentatively TRBD1 (6 bases). The V and J ends lost 7 bases and 1 base respectively, with 10 bases between them. Per germline, CDR1 SNHLY and CDR2 FYNNEI. The CDR3 runs to 13 residues. Here the CDR3 DNA reads TGTGCCAGCACTGGACAGACGAACACTGAAGCTTTCTTT. Encoded protein: CASTGQTNTEAFF.

This clone has a handful of counts. The chain uses TRBV29-1 and TRBJ2-5; 9 bases line up with TRBD2. This CDR3 has 12 residues. Germline V lookup: CDR1 SQVTM, CDR2 ANQGSEA. Trimming cost V 6 bases and J 4 bases; bases outside gene matches: 3. In DNA form, the CDR3 reads TGCAGCGTCCGCGGGGGGGGAGAGACCCAGTACTTC. As protein: CSVRGGGETQYF.

V and J are TRBV6-1 and TRBJ1-3; perhaps TRBD1 as D (5 bases). The germline V gene encodes CDR1 MNHNS and CDR2 SASEGT. The V end lost 2 bases, the J end lost 0 bases, and 8 bases lay between the germline ends. The CDR3 has 15 amino acids. CDR3 nucleotide sequence: TGTGCCAGCAGTGAACTCGGGGGCTCTGGAAACACCATATATTTT. Encoded protein: CASSELGGSGNTIYF.

This clone was recorded once. The chain uses TRBV9 and TRBJ1-6; D perhaps matches TRBD1 (5 bases). The germline V gene encodes CDR1 SGDLS and CDR2 YYNGEE. The CDR3 is 14 residues long. V dropped 4 bases and J dropped 6 bases, with 11 bases sitting between them. The CDR3 DNA follows: TGTGCCAGCAGCATAGACGGGGGTAATTCACCCCTCCACTTT. Translation gives CASSIDGGNSPLHF.